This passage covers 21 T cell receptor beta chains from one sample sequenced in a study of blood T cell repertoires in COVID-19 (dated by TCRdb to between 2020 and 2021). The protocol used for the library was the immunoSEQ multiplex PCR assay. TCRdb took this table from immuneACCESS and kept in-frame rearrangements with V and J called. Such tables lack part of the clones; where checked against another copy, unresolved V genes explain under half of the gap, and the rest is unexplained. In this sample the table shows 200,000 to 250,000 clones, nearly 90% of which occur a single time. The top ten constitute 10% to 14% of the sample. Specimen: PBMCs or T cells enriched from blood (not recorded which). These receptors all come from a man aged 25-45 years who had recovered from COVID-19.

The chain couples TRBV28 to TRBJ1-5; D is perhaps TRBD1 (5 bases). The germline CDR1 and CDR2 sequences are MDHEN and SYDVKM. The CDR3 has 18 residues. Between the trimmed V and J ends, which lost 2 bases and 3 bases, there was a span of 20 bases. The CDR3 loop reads CASSLSRTWGGTNQPQHF. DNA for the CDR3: TGTGCCAGCAGTTTAAGCAGGACCTGGGGGGGTACCAATCAGCCCCAGCATTTT.

CDR3 DNA: TGTGCCAGCAGCCTGGGACAGCACAACACTGAAGCTTTCTTT. Translation gives CASSLGQHNTEAFF. This chain connects TRBV5-6 to TRBJ1-1; TRBD1 matches at 7 bases. The CDR3 contains 14 residues. V gave up 4 bases and J gave up 2 bases; unmatched junction bases: 5. Germline assignment: CDR1 SGHDT and CDR2 YYEEEE.

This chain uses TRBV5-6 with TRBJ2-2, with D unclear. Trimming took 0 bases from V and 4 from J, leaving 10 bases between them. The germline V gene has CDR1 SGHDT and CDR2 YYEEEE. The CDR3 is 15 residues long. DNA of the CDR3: TGTGCCAGCAGCTTGGGGTCCACTATCACCGGGGAGCTGTTTTTT. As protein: CASSLGSTITGELFF.

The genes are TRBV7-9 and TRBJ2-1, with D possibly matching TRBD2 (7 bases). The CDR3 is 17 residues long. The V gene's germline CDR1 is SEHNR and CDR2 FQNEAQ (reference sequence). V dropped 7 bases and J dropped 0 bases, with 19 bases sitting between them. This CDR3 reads CASNPYKGGPSYNEQFF. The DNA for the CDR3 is TGTGCCAGCAACCCTTACAAGGGGGGGCCCTCCTACAATGAGCAGTTCTTC.

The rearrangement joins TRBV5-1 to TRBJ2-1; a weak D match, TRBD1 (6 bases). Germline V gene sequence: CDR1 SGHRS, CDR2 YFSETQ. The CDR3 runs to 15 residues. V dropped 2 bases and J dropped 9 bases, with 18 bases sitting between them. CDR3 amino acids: CASSLNPTGLGEQFF. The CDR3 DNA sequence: TGCGCCAGCAGCTTAAATCCTACAGGGTTAGGTGAGCAGTTCTTC.

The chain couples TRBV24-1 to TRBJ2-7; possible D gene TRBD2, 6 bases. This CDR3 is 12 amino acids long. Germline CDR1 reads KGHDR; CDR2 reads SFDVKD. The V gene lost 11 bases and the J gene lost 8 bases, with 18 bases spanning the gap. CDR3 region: CAIQKEGIKQYF. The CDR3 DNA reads TGTGCCATACAGAAGGAGGGTATAAAGCAGTACTTC.

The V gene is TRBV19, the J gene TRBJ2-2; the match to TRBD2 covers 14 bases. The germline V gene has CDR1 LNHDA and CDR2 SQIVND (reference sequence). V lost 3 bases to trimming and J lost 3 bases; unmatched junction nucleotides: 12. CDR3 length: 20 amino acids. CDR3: CASSMGWGLAGDGDTGELFF. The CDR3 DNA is TGTGCCAGTAGTATGGGCTGGGGACTAGCGGGAGACGGTGACACCGGGGAGCTGTTTTTT. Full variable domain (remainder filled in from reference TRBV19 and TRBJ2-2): DGGITQSPKYLFRKEGQNVTLSCEQNLNHDAMYWYRQDPGQGLRLIYYSQIVNDFQKGDIAEGYSVSREKKESFPLTVTSAQKNPTAFYLCASSMGWGLAGDGDTGELFFGEGSRLTVL.

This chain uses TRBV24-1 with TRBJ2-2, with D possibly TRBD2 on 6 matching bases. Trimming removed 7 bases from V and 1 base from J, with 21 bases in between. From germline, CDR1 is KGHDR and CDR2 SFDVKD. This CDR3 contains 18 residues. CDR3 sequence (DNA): TGTGCCACCAGATCCAGGGTTTTTGGAGGGGTGAACACCGGGGAGCTGTTTTTT. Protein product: CATRSRVFGGVNTGELFF.

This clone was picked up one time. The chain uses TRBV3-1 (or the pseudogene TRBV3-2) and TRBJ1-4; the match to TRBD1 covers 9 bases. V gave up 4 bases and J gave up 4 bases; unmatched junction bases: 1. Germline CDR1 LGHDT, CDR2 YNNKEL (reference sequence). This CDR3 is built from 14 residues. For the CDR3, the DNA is TGTGCCAGCAGCCGGGGACAGGGTAATGAAAAACTGTTTTTT. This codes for CASSRGQGNEKLFF.

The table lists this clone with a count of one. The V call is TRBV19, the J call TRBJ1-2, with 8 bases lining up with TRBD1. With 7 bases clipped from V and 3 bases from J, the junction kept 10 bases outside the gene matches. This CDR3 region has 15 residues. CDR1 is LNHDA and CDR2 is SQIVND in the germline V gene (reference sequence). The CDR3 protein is CASTISPGGHYGYTF. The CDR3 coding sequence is TGTGCCAGTACCATTTCGCCAGGGGGCCACTATGGCTACACCTTC.

The CDR3 coding sequence is TGTGCCAGCTCCAGGGGGTTCGAGCAGTACTTC. Its protein product is CASSRGFEQYF. The chain carries TRBV27 and TRBJ2-7; TRBD1 matches at 7 bases. The CDR3 spans 11 residues. Germline V gene sequence: CDR1 MNHEY, CDR2 SMNVEV (reference sequence). V shed 8 bases and J 6 bases; nucleotides not matched to a gene: 4.

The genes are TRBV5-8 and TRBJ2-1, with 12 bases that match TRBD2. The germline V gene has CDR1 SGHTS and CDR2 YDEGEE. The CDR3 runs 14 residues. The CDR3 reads CAPTLAGGMYEQFF. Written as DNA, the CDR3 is TGTGCGCCAACCCTAGCGGGGGGGATGTATGAGCAGTTCTTC.

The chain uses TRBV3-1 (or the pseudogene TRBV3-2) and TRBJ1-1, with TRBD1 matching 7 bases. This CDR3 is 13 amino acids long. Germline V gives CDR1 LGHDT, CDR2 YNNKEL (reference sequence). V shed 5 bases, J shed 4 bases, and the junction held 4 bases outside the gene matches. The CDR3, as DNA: TGTGCCAGCAGCTACTCAGGGGGCACTGAAGCTTTCTTT. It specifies CASSYSGGTEAFF.

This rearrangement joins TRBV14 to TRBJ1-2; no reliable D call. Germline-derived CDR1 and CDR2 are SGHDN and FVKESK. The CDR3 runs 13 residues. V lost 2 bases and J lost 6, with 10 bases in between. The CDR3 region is CASSQSIFDGYTF. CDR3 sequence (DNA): TGTGCCAGCAGCCAATCTATATTTGATGGCTACACCTTC.

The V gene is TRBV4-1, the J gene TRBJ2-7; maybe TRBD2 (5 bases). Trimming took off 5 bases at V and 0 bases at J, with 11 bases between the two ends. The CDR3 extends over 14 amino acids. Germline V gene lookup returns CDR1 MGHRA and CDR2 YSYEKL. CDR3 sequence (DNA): TGCGCCAGCAGCGTCGGAGAGGGCTCCTACGAGCAGTACTTC. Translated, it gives CASSVGEGSYEQYF.

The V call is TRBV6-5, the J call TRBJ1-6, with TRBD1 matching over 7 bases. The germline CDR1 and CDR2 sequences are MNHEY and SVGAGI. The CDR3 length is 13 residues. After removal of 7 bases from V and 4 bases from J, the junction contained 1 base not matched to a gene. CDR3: CASKQGYNSPLHF. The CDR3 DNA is TGTGCCAGCAAACAGGGGTATAATTCACCCCTCCACTTT.

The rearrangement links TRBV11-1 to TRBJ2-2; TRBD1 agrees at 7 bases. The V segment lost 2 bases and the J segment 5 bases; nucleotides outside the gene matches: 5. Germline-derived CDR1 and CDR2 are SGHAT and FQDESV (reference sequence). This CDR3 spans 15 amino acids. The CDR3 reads CASSLTGEYTGELFF. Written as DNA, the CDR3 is TGTGCCAGCAGCTTAACAGGGGAGTATACCGGGGAGCTGTTTTTT.

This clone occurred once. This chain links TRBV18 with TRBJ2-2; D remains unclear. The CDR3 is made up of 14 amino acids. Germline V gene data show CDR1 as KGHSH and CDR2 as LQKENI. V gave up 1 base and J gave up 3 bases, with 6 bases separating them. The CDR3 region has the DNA TGTGCCAGCTCACCACGGAGCGACACCGGGGAGCTGTTTTTT. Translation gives CASSPRSDTGELFF.

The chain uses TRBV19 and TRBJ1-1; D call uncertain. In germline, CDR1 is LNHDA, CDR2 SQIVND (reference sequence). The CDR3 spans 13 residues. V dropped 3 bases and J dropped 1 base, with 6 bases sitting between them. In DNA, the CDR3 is TGTGCCAGTAGTATGTCGGGGAACACTGAAGCTTTCTTT. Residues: CASSMSGNTEAFF.

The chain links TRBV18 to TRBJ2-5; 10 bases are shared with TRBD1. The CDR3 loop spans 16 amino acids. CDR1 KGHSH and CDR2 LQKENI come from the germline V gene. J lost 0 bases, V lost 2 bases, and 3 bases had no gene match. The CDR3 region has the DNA TGTGCCAGCTCACCAGCGACAGGGGGCAACCAAGAGACCCAGTACTTC. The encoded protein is CASSPATGGNQETQYF.

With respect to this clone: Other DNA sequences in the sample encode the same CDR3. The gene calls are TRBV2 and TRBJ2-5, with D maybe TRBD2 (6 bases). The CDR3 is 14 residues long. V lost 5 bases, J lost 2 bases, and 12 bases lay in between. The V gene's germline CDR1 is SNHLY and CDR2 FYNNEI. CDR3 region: CASSPGTRQETQYF. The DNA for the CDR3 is TGTGCCAGCAGTCCCGGGACTCGACAAGAGACCCAGTACTTC.